This TCR beta chain was found in a study of cytomegalovirus exposure and HLA in healthy donors. The V end was cut by 6 bases, the J end by 2 bases, with 7 bases between. The CDR3 spans 13 residues. Germline CDR1 and CDR2: ENHRY and SYGVKD. It was with 60 Vbeta and 13 Jbeta primers that the PCR ran. Profiling relied on immunoSEQ multiplex PCR, and the TCRdb table lists in-frame clones only, not all of them. The sample has about 160,000 clones, about three quarters seen once; the top ten hold around 2.8%. Sequenced input: PBMCs. V and J are TRBV10-3 and TRBJ2-2; D gene ambiguous. This clonotype was sampled from a woman in her twenties or thirties in good health and CMV-seronegative. CDR3 sequence (DNA): TGTGCCATCAGGCGGAGAAACACCGGGGAGCTGTTTTTT. It encodes CAIRRRNTGELFF.